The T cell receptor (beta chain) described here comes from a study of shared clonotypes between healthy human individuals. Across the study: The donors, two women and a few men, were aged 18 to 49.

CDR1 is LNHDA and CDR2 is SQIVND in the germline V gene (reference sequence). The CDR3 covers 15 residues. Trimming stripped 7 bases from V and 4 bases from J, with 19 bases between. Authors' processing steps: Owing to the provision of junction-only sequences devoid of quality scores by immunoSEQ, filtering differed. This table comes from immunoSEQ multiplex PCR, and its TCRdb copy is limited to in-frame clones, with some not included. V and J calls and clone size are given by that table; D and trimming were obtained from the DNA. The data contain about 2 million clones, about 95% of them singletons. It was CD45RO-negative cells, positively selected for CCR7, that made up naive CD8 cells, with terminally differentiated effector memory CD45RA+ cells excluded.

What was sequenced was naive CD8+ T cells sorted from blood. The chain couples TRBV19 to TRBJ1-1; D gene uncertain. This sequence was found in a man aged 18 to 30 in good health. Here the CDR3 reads CASIDIGPSTTEAFF. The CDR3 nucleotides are TGTGCCAGTATTGATATAGGGCCCTCGACCACTGAAGCTTTCTTT.